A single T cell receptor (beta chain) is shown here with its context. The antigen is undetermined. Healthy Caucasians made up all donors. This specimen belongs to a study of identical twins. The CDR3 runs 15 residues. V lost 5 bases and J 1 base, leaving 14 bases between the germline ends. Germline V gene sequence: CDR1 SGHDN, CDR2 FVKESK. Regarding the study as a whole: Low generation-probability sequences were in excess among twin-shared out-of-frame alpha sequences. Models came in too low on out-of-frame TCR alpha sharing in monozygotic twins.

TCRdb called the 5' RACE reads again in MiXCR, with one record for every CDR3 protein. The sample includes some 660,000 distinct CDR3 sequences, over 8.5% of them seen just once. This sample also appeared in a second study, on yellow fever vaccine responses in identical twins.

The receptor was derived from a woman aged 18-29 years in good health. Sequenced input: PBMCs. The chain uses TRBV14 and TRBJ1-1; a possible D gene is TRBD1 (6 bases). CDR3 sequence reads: CASSYKTGKNTEAFF. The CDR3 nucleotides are TGTGCCAGCAGCTATAAGACAGGCAAGAACACTGAAGCTTTCTTT.